The 25 T cell receptor beta chains listed next were all sequenced from one sample in a study of OX40 agonist ivuxolimab in advanced cancers. Data came from immunoSEQ multiplex PCR; TCRdb stores just in-frame clones and leaves some out. The table records approximately 70,000 clones, about nine tenths of them present only once. Sequenced here: CD4+ or CD8+ T cells sorted from blood, sampled in a trial of the OX40 agonist ivuxolimab. All receptors derive from an adult with an advanced solid tumor such as melanoma, head and neck, liver or kidney cancer.

The J gene is TRBJ2-1, the V gene TRBV9; perhaps TRBD1 as D (5 bases). Deletions cut 4 bases from V and 0 bases from J, with 26 bases between. The CDR3 covers 20 residues. Germline CDR1 is SGDLS and CDR2 is YYNGEE. In nucleotides, the CDR3 is TGTGCCAGCAGCCCAGGATTTGGAGACAGCTTCAACCCCTCCTACAATGAGCAGTTCTTC. Translated, it gives CASSPGFGDSFNPSYNEQFF.

The chain combines TRBV28 with TRBJ1-1; D gene ambiguous. Germline lookup yields CDR1 MDHEN and CDR2 SYDVKM. V was shortened by 6 bases and J by 7 bases, with 18 bases between the two germline ends. The CDR3 length is 14 residues. In DNA, the CDR3 is TGTGCCAGCAGCGAGAACAACGAACATGGTGAAGCTTTCTTT. Translation gives CASSENNEHGEAFF.

The J gene is TRBJ2-7, the V gene TRBV7-3; D not certain. Germline V CDR1 and CDR2: SGHTA, FQGTGA. This CDR3 has 14 amino acids. V shed 0 bases and J shed 1 base, with 7 bases lying between them. DNA for the CDR3: TGTGCCAGCAGCTTAACCCCCGGATCCTACGAGCAGTACTTC. It is translated as CASSLTPGSYEQYF.

The chain combines TRBV30 with TRBJ1-6, with D unclear. V lost 8 bases to trimming and J lost 5 bases, with 10 bases between them. This CDR3 is 12 amino acids long. CDR1 and CDR2 (germline): GTSNPN, SVGIG (reference sequence). The CDR3 sequence: CAGSFDNSPLHF. In nucleotides, the CDR3 is TGTGCCGGCAGCTTTGATAATTCACCCCTCCACTTT.

The DNA for the CDR3 is TGTGCCAGCAGCTTAGAACAGGGTGTTCACGAGCAGTACTTC. Its protein product is CASSLEQGVHEQYF. V usage is TRBV13 and J usage is TRBJ2-7, with D possibly TRBD1 on 6 matching bases. V lost 1 base and J lost 5, with 12 bases in between. The germline CDR1 and CDR2 sequences are PRHDT and FYEKMQ (reference sequence). The CDR3 totals 14 residues. The full variable domain, with the rest looked up from reference TRBV13 and TRBJ2-7, is AAGVIQSPRHLIKEKRETATLKCYPIPRHDTVYWYQQGPGQDPQFLISFYEKMQSDKGSIPDRFSAQQFSDYHSELNMSSLELGDSALYFCASSLEQGVHEQYFGPGTRLTVT.

The rearrangement links TRBV6-1 to TRBJ2-7; maybe TRBD1 (6 bases). Germline lookup yields CDR1 MNHNS and CDR2 SASEGT. The CDR3 spans 15 residues. The V end was cut by 7 bases, the J end by 3 bases, with 19 bases between. The CDR3 protein is CASTRTGDTIYEQYF. CDR3 DNA sequence: TGTGCCAGCACTAGGACCGGGGACACCATCTACGAGCAGTACTTC.

The chain carries TRBV5-4 and TRBJ2-3; 11 bases match TRBD2. CDR3 length equals 15 residues. V lost 2 bases and J lost 2; bases outside the gene matches: 1. Germline assignment: CDR1 SGHNT and CDR2 YYREEE (reference sequence). In DNA form, the CDR3 reads TGTGCCAGCAGCTTTAGCGGGGGGGACACAGATACGCAGTATTTT. Residues: CASSFSGGDTDTQYF. The full variable domain, completed using reference TRBV5-4 and TRBJ2-3, is ETGVTQSPTHLIKTRGQQVTLRCSSQSGHNTVSWYQQALGQGPQFIFQYYREEENGRGNFPPRFSGLQFPNYSSELNVNALELDDSALYLCASSFSGGDTDTQYFGPGTRLTVL.

The chain employs TRBV14 and TRBJ2-1; possibly TRBD2 for D (5 bases). This CDR3 spans 16 amino acids. Trimming left V 3 bases short and J 0 bases short, with 12 bases between. Germline values: CDR1 SGHDN, CDR2 FVKESK. The CDR3 spells CASSHPEGSSYNEQFF. The CDR3 nucleotides read TGTGCCAGCAGCCACCCTGAGGGTAGCTCCTACAATGAGCAGTTCTTC.

The genes are TRBV13 and TRBJ2-7; 10 positions agree with TRBD1. Per the germline V gene, CDR1 is PRHDT and CDR2 is FYEKMQ (reference sequence). CDR3 length: 16 amino acids. The V segment lost 3 bases and the J segment 1 base; nucleotides outside the gene matches: 6. CDR3 DNA sequence: TGTGCCAGCAGCTTTGGACAGGGGGAGAGTTCCTACGAGCAGTACTTC. Translating it yields CASSFGQGESSYEQYF.

V and J are TRBV10-1 and TRBJ1-3; tentative D call: TRBD1 (5 bases). Trimming left V 3 bases short and J 4 bases short, with 13 bases between. This CDR3 spans 15 amino acids. CDR1 is WNHNN and CDR2 is SYGVQD in the germline V gene (reference sequence). The CDR3 DNA follows: TGCGCCAGCAGTGACTGGGCCAGGGAGGGAAACACCATATATTTT. Residues: CASSDWAREGNTIYF.

A remark on this clone: At one end the junction does not follow the germline gene, possibly because of a read error. This sample also contains other DNA sequences that code for the same CDR3. The V call is TRBV29-1, the J call TRBJ1-2, with TRBD1 matching over 7 bases. This CDR3 has 17 residues. CDR1 is SQVTM, CDR2 ANQGSEA, per germline. CDR3: CSVDPPSRGYGDYGYTF. The CDR3 DNA reads as TGCAGCGTTGATCCCCCCTCCAGGGGGTATGGGGACTACGGCTACACCTTC.

In DNA form, the CDR3 reads TGTGCCAGCAGCTTAGTCGGAGGGGGGGCTGAAGCTTTCTTT. Its protein product is CASSLVGGGAEAFF. This chain connects TRBV7-8 to TRBJ1-1; D is perhaps TRBD1 (6 bases). V shed 1 base and J shed 6 bases, with 12 bases lying between them. The CDR3 is 14 amino acids. Germline lookup yields CDR1 SGHVS and CDR2 FQNEAQ.

Only a few counts were recorded for this clone. This sequence joins TRBV7-9 and TRBJ1-5; 8 bases line up with TRBD1. The V segment lost 2 bases and the J segment 15 bases; nucleotides outside the gene matches: 12. This CDR3 contains 14 residues. Per germline, CDR1 SEHNR and CDR2 FQNEAQ (reference sequence). The CDR3 sequence: CASSLYPADRVMHF. The CDR3 DNA reads as TGTGCCAGCAGCTTATACCCCGCGGACAGGGTAATGCATTTT.

The gene calls are TRBV2 and TRBJ1-1, with D possibly being TRBD1 (5 bases). Looked up from germline, CDR1 is SNHLY and CDR2 is FYNNEI. V gave up 6 bases and J gave up 0 bases, with 14 bases separating them. This CDR3 has 15 residues. In DNA form, the CDR3 reads TGTGCCAGCAGATCAGAGCAGGGCGTGAACACTGAAGCTTTCTTT. Translation gives CASRSEQGVNTEAFF.

V gene TRBV7-2 combines with J gene TRBJ2-3; D gene uncertain. Germline CDR1 SGHTA, CDR2 FQGNSA. The CDR3 length is 12 residues. V lost 4 bases, J lost 0 bases, and 2 bases lay in between. The CDR3 DNA reads as TGTGCCAGCAGCTCGAGCACAGATACGCAGTATTTT. Protein: CASSSSTDTQYF.

This clone was recorded only once. This chain joins TRBV2 and TRBJ2-3; 9 bases align to TRBD2. Losses at the gene ends were 5 bases for V and 2 bases for J; bases not matched to a gene: 8. CDR3 size: 16 residues. From germline, CDR1 is SNHLY and CDR2 FYNNEI. The CDR3 region has the DNA TGTGCCAGCAGTACTACTAGCGGGCAAGCCACAGATACGCAGTATTTT. Translated: CASSTTSGQATDTQYF.

The chain recombines TRBV29-1 with TRBJ2-4; 8 nucleotides agree with TRBD1. The CDR3 contains 14 residues. J lost 7 bases, V lost 5 bases, and 10 bases had no gene match. The germline gives CDR1 SQVTM, CDR2 ANQGSEA. The CDR3, as DNA: TGCAGCGTTATGACAGGGGACTTCGTTAACATTCAGTACTTC. It encodes CSVMTGDFVNIQYF.

CDR3 DNA sequence: TGTGCCAGCAGTCCGGGGACAGGACTCTTAAATCAGCCCCAGCATTTT. This translates into CASSPGTGLLNQPQHF. The chain employs TRBV27 and TRBJ1-5, with 8 bases lining up with TRBD1. Germline-derived CDR1 and CDR2 are MNHEY and SMNVEV (reference sequence). Trimming took 5 bases from V and 4 from J; bases not matched to a gene: 10. The CDR3 has 16 residues.

This clone was counted a single time. The rearrangement uses TRBV4-1 and TRBJ2-3; D is possibly TRBD1 or TRBD2 (6 bases each). Trimming took off 10 bases at V and 3 bases at J, with 14 bases between the two ends. This CDR3 is built from 13 residues. Germline loops: CDR1 MGHRA, CDR2 YSYEKL. CDR3 residues: CAISGAGTDTQYF. As DNA, the CDR3 is TGCGCCATCTCGGGGGCTGGTACAGATACGCAGTATTTT.

This clone showed up just a few times. The CDR3, as DNA: TGTGCCAGCAGTTTCCGAGCGGGAGCGGGCGATGAGCAGTTCTTC. Protein product: CASSFRAGAGDEQFF. The chain has TRBV6-9 and TRBJ2-1, with 8 bases fitting TRBD2. Germline loops: CDR1 MNHGY, CDR2 SVAAGI. V trimming: 4 bases; J trimming: 8 bases; junction bases outside the gene matches: 10. The CDR3 contains 15 residues.

The chain combines TRBV14 with TRBJ2-6; maybe TRBD2 (6 bases). From germline, CDR1 is SGHDN and CDR2 FVKESK. The CDR3 is 17 residues long. Trimming left V 1 base short and J 4 bases short, with 14 bases between. CDR3 nucleotide sequence: TGTGCCAGCAGCCAAGGGCGGCGGGGCTCCGGGGCCAACGTCCTGACTTTC. As protein: CASSQGRRGSGANVLTF. Using reference TRBV14 and TRBJ2-6 for the parts outside the CDR3, the full variable domain is EAGVTQFPSHSVIEKGQTVTLRCDPISGHDNLYWYRRVMGKEIKFLLHFVKESKQDESGMPNNRFLAERTGGTYSTLKVQPAELEDSGVYFCASSQGRRGSGANVLTFGAGSRLTVL.

J is TRBJ2-2 and V is TRBV4-1, with 8 bases that match TRBD1. The CDR3 runs to 17 residues. CDR1 is MGHRA and CDR2 is YSYEKL in the germline V gene. The junction had 7 bases not matched to a gene; V was cut back by 0 bases and J by 4 bases. CDR3 in amino acids: CASSQDRQGSGTGELFF. DNA of the CDR3: TGCGCCAGCAGCCAAGATCGACAGGGGTCGGGCACCGGGGAGCTGTTTTTT.

This clone appeared a few times. J is TRBJ2-7 and V is TRBV4-3; 9 bases are shared with TRBD2. The V gene end was trimmed by 4 bases and the J gene end by 0 bases; junction bases not matched to a gene: 4. CDR3 size: 15 residues. CDR1 is LGHNA, CDR2 YSLEER, per germline. CDR3 sequence: CASSPSSGASYEQYF. Here the CDR3 DNA reads TGCGCCAGCAGCCCCTCTAGCGGGGCCTCCTACGAGCAGTACTTC.

The chain uses TRBV7-9 and TRBJ1-2, with TRBD1 identical over 7 bases. Germline CDR1 is SEHNR and CDR2 is FQNEAQ (reference sequence). The J segment lost 7 bases and the V segment lost 5 bases, leaving 13 bases of the junction unmatched. The CDR3 extends over 15 amino acids. The CDR3 bases are TGTGCCAGCAGCCGGGTTCCGGGACAGAGGTTTGGCTACACCTTC. This translates into CASSRVPGQRFGYTF.

The V and J genes are TRBV27 and TRBJ2-1; 10 nucleotides agree with TRBD2. Germline trimming cut 6 bases from V and 4 bases from J; bases unmatched to any gene: 12. The CDR3 consists of 17 residues. CDR1 is MNHEY, CDR2 SMNVEV, per germline (reference sequence). CDR3 coding DNA: TGTGCCAGCAGCCCTTGGGCTAGCGGGAGTGTGTACAATGAGCAGTTCTTC. This gives the protein CASSPWASGSVYNEQFF.